Listed below are T cell receptor beta chains from one sample, sequenced in a study of blood T cells in healthy people across ages. TCRdb passed the 5' RACE reads through MiXCR, listing each CDR3 protein once. The sample records around 1,500,000 distinct CDR3 sequences, roughly 40% being singletons. The sample comprised blood. Receptors originate from a woman aged 18-35 years in good health. CDR3s include the opening cysteine and the closing phenylalanine or tryptophan.

v_call cdr3_aa
TRBV10-3 CAISGSGGAGIYEQYF
TRBV2 CATRAEAPYNEQFF
TRBV9 CASSDRDNYGYTF
TRBV9 CASSELDRVSYTEAFF
TRBV19 CASLGGGATEAFF
TRBV12-3/TRBV12-4 CASSLEAELYEQYF
TRBV20-1 CSATPTSRYSYEQYF
TRBV20-1 CSARDRTGGIYEQYF
TRBV4-1 CASRPWGAGTEAFF
TRBV14 CASSQLTFNNEQFF
TRBV7-2 CASSLSFRLAGETDTQYF
TRBV27 CASSYRTSGGYTF
TRBV5-1 CASSLRLAGTGETQYF
TRBV7-2 CASSFFSPGTDTQYF
TRBV27 CASSPIGFWEREGLWNIQYF
TRBV12-3/TRBV12-4 CASSLLATAGANVLTF
TRBV6-5 CASKNDAYNEQFF
TRBV20-1 CSARDRPGWDQPQHF
TRBV27 CASSLELGGVNSPLHF
TRBV25-1 CASSETGIQNYGYTF
TRBV6-5 CASSPLNPGELFF
TRBV6-1 CASSEVLNYATDTQYF
TRBV2 CASSVRDRRAEAFF
TRBV25-1 CASSGPTSGKETQYF
TRBV29-1 CSVGFTGSRLAGDSYEQYF
TRBV12-3/TRBV12-4 CASRPLRDPSGKQYF
TRBV12-3/TRBV12-4 CASKSPTGFNEKLFF
TRBV15 CATSKQGNQPQHF
TRBV10-3 CAISESPQQTGNNEQFF
TRBV12-3/TRBV12-4 CASSTGDRYTF
TRBV20-1 CSAHRLAGDYNEQFF
TRBV5-1 CASSSNYAVRADTQYF
TRBV20-1 CSAGGPNTEAFF
TRBV7-9 CASSYRQYTGELFF
TRBV3-1 CASSQRGGRPEKLFF
TRBV12-3/TRBV12-4 CASSPAPGSTDTQYF
TRBV28 CASSLTAGWEKLFF
TRBV4-2 CASSQGLAASWNEQFF
TRBV29-1 CSVVQGTNYGYTF
TRBV20-1 CSALDRSNEKLFF
TRBV20-1 CSRPGGPNEQFF
TRBV7-9 CASSLARGAETQYF
TRBV20-1 CSARRGAGLQSYEQYF